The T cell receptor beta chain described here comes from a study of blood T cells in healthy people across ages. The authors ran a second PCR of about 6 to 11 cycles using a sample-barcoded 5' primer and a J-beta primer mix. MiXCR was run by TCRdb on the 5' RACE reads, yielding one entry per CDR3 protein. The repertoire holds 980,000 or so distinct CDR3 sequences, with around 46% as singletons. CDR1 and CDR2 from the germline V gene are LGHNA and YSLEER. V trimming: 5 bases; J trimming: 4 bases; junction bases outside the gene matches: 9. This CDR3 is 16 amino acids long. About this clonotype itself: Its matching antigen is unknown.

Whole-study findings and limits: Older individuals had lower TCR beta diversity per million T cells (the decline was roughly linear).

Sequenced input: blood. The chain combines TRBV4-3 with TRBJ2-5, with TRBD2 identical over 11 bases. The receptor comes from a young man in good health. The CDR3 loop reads CASSSLSGGGGETQYF. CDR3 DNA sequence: TGCGCCAGCAGCTCTCTTAGCGGGGGGGGTGGAGAGACCCAGTACTTC.